This entry lists 21 T cell receptor beta chains sequenced from one sample in a study of beta chain features in type 1 diabetes. The study's findings and limits: A moderate, significant TCRB CDR3 shortening appeared in type 1 diabetes across four CD4+ subsets.

Which antigens these TCRs recognize remains unknown. The authors reverse transcribed all of the isolated RNA, so sequencing captured expressed TCRB transcripts. The data were produced by immunoSEQ multiplex PCR, yet TCRdb's version contains in-frame clones alone and is incomplete. Among a few hundred thousand clones, approximately 13% were seen once, and the ten largest hold about 0.016%. The sequencing sample was made of naive CD4+ T cells from blood. The receptor set was obtained from a woman between 18 and 30 years old with type 1 diabetes.

This chain connects TRBV5-4 to TRBJ2-1; 11 nucleotides line up with TRBD2. Trimming at V came to 6 bases and at J to 7 bases, leaving 3 bases not matched to a gene. CDR1 is SGHNT, CDR2 YYREEE, per germline (reference sequence). CDR3 size: 13 residues. The CDR3 loop is CASTRTSGNEQFF. The CDR3 bases are TGTGCCAGCACCCGGACTAGCGGGAATGAGCAGTTCTTC. The full variable domain, its missing parts supplied by reference TRBV5-4 and TRBJ2-1, is ETGVTQSPTHLIKTRGQQVTLRCSSQSGHNTVSWYQQALGQGPQFIFQYYREEENGRGNFPPRFSGLQFPNYSSELNVNALELDDSALYLCASTRTSGNEQFFGPGTRLTVL.

The genes are TRBV28 and TRBJ2-7; 9 bases fit TRBD1. This CDR3 is built from 15 residues. V dropped 2 bases and J dropped 5; count of bases not matched to a gene: 7. The germline CDR1 and CDR2 sequences are MDHEN and SYDVKM. CDR3 DNA sequence: TGTGCCAGCAGTTTAGCCTCGACAGGGGGGCACGAGCAGTACTTC. Translation: CASSLASTGGHEQYF.

This clone has just a few counts. V usage is TRBV4-2 and J usage is TRBJ2-7, with D perhaps TRBD2 (6 bases). Germline V gives CDR1 LGHNA, CDR2 YNFKEQ. The CDR3 runs to 16 residues. The V gene lost 3 bases and the J gene lost 3 bases, with 18 bases spanning the gap. The CDR3 DNA reads as TGTGCCAGCAGCCAGAAGCCCTGGGCGGGAAACTACGAGCAGTACTTC. Translation: CASSQKPWAGNYEQYF.

This clone was detected a few times. This chain uses TRBV5-1 with TRBJ1-3; tentative D call: TRBD1 (5 bases). V was trimmed by 4 bases and J by 0 bases, leaving 14 bases between them. Germline loops: CDR1 SGHRS, CDR2 YFSETQ. The CDR3 is made up of 16 amino acids. The CDR3 DNA follows: TGCGCCAGCAGCCCCGATTTCACAGGCTCTGGAAACACCATATATTTT. Translation: CASSPDFTGSGNTIYF.

The rearrangement uses TRBV5-1 and TRBJ1-1; a weak D match, TRBD1 (5 bases). V lost 4 bases and J 1 base, leaving 8 bases between the germline ends. CDR1 and CDR2 (germline): SGHRS, YFSETQ. The CDR3 loop spans 13 amino acids. The DNA for the CDR3 is TGCGCCAGCAGCCGAGGACAGAACACTGAAGCTTTCTTT. Protein product: CASSRGQNTEAFF. Looking up the rest from reference TRBV5-1 and TRBJ1-1 gives the full variable domain: KAGVTQTPRYLIKTRGQQVTLSCSPISGHRSVSWYQQTPGQGLQFLFEYFSETQRNKGNFPGRFSGRQFSNSRSEMNVSTLELGDSALYLCASSRGQNTEAFFGQGTRLTVV.

The table lists this clone with a few counts. This chain connects TRBV9 to TRBJ2-2; D is unresolved. CDR1 is SGDLS and CDR2 is YYNGEE in the germline V gene. V was trimmed by 0 bases and J by 2 bases, leaving 5 bases between them. The CDR3 has 14 residues. CDR3 amino acids: CASSVASNTGELFF. The CDR3 coding sequence is TGTGCCAGCAGCGTAGCCAGTAACACCGGGGAGCTGTTTTTT.

This clone was seen a handful of times. The identical CDR3 is also encoded by other nucleotide sequences in the sample. V usage is TRBV30 and J usage is TRBJ1-2; 10 nucleotides agree with TRBD1. In germline, CDR1 is GTSNPN, CDR2 SVGIG (reference sequence). V gave up 0 bases and J gave up 5 bases; unmatched junction bases: 0. The CDR3 spans 13 residues. DNA for the CDR3: TGTGCCTGGAGTGTGGGACAGGGGTATGGCTACACCTTC. It yields the protein CAWSVGQGYGYTF.

This clone was seen more than once but under ten times. The chain combines TRBV2 with TRBJ2-1; TRBD1 aligns across 8 bases. Germline trimming cut 3 bases from V and 4 bases from J; bases unmatched to any gene: 2. The CDR3 loop spans 14 amino acids. CDR1 is SNHLY, CDR2 FYNNEI, per germline. The chain's CDR3 is CASSDGTGYNEQFF. CDR3 nucleotides: TGTGCCAGCAGTGACGGGACAGGATACAATGAGCAGTTCTTC.

This clone showed up just a few times. The chain joins TRBV30 to TRBJ2-7; TRBD2 matches at 10 bases. The V gene end was trimmed by 0 bases and the J gene end by 6 bases; junction bases not matched to a gene: 11. Germline V gene lookup returns CDR1 GTSNPN and CDR2 SVGIG (reference sequence). The CDR3 length is 16 residues. CDR3: CAWSVHNLAGEAEQYF. CDR3 nucleotide sequence: TGTGCCTGGAGTGTACATAATCTAGCGGGAGAAGCCGAGCAGTACTTC.

This clone was counted between two and nine times. The rearrangement joins TRBV19 to TRBJ2-5; the D gene is possibly TRBD1 (6 bases). This CDR3 comprises 13 residues. Germline lookup yields CDR1 LNHDA and CDR2 SQIVND (reference sequence). V lost 4 bases, J lost 5 bases, and 11 bases lay in between. CDR3 DNA: TGTGCCAGTAGTACTGGGGACACCGAGACCCAGTACTTC. Its protein product is CASSTGDTETQYF.

This chain joins TRBV28 and TRBJ1-5, with 7 bases fitting TRBD1. J was trimmed by 2 bases and V by 6 bases; bases with no gene match: 13. CDR3 length equals 17 residues. Germline V gene lookup returns CDR1 MDHEN and CDR2 SYDVKM. The CDR3 nucleotides read TGTGCCAGCAGCCCCTACGTACAGGGGACGGGCAATCAGCCCCAGCATTTT. Protein sequence: CASSPYVQGTGNQPQHF.

This clone was detected only a few times. CDR3: CASSPQTHSNQPQHF. In DNA form, the CDR3 reads TGTGCCAGCAGCCCACAGACGCATAGCAATCAGCCCCAGCATTTT. The chain joins TRBV2 to TRBJ1-5; D unresolved. Germline-derived CDR1 and CDR2 are SNHLY and FYNNEI. Deletions cut 6 bases from V and 0 bases from J, with 12 bases between. This CDR3 contains 15 residues. The full variable domain, completed using reference TRBV2 and TRBJ1-5, is EPEVTQTPSHQVTQMGQEVILRCVPISNHLYFYWYRQILGQKVEFLVSFYNNEISEKSEIFDDQFSVERPDGSNFTLKIRSTKLEDSAMYFCASSPQTHSNQPQHFGDGTRLSIL.

The chain combines TRBV6-5 with TRBJ2-6; no reliable D call. This CDR3 spans 14 amino acids. V shed 4 bases and J shed 4 bases, with 8 bases lying between them. Germline V gene lookup returns CDR1 MNHEY and CDR2 SVGAGI. The CDR3 DNA reads TGTGCCAGCAGTTCATCGGAGGGGGCCAACGTCCTGACTTTC. Encoded protein: CASSSSEGANVLTF.

The chain carries TRBV4-2 and TRBJ2-5, with 9 bases aligning to TRBD2. The J call may be faulty, since TRBJ2-7 better matches the DNA end. Germline-derived CDR1 and CDR2 are LGHNA and YNFKEQ. The CDR3 totals 15 residues. Here the CDR3 reads CASSQDLAGSYEQYF. The CDR3 nucleotides are TGTGCCAGCAGCCAAGATCTAGCGGGATCCTACGAGCAGTACTTC.

The chain couples TRBV5-4 to TRBJ2-2, with 10 nucleotides matching TRBD1. Germline V gene lookup returns CDR1 SGHNT and CDR2 YYREEE (reference sequence). The V and J ends lost 4 bases and 7 bases, in that order; junction bases with no gene match: 7. The CDR3 sequence is 15 residues long. CDR3 residues: CASSPDRGYIGELFF. CDR3 coding DNA: TGTGCCAGCAGCCCGGACAGGGGGTACATCGGGGAGCTGTTTTTT.

This clone was found a few times. V is TRBV30 and J is TRBJ2-7, with TRBD2 identical over 7 bases. The CDR3 consists of 17 residues. V shed 0 bases and J 0 bases; nucleotides not matched to a gene: 11. CDR1 GTSNPN and CDR2 SVGIG come from the germline V gene (reference sequence). Here the CDR3 DNA reads TGTGCCTGGAGTGTAATCGGGAGGCAACGGGGCTCCTACGAGCAGTACTTC. Translation gives CAWSVIGRQRGSYEQYF.

The chain carries TRBV18 and TRBJ2-3, with unresolved D. Trimming left V 2 bases short and J 5 bases short, with 20 bases between. CDR1 and CDR2 (germline): KGHSH, LQKENI. The CDR3 consists of 17 residues. The CDR3: CASSPNLVRVHGDTQYF. The CDR3 bases are TGTGCCAGCTCACCAAATTTGGTCCGGGTCCACGGAGATACGCAGTATTTT.

Remarks on this clone: Distinct nucleotide sequences in the sample also encode this CDR3. The rearrangement joins TRBV18 to TRBJ1-1, with a tentative D call TRBD1 (5 bases). CDR3 size: 14 residues. V was clipped by 3 bases and J by 0 bases, with 8 bases between them. Germline-derived CDR1 and CDR2 are KGHSH and LQKENI. The CDR3 coding sequence is TGTGCCAGCTCACCGGGGGGGATGAACACTGAAGCTTTCTTT. Its protein product is CASSPGGMNTEAFF.

V usage is TRBV10-3 and J usage is TRBJ2-1, with 7 positions matching TRBD2. The V and J ends lost 5 bases and 2 bases, in that order; junction bases with no gene match: 6. This CDR3 contains 15 residues. Per germline, CDR1 ENHRY and CDR2 SYGVKD. The CDR3 bases are TGTGCCATCAGTTCCGGGACTAACACCTACAATGAGCAGTTCTTC. Translated, it gives CAISSGTNTYNEQFF.

About this clone itself: Other DNA sequences in the same sample also yield this CDR3. The V call is TRBV7-2, the J call TRBJ2-3; D gene ambiguous. V shed 2 bases and J shed 5 bases, with 5 bases lying between them. CDR1 and CDR2 from the germline V gene are SGHTA and FQGNSA. CDR3 length: 12 amino acids. DNA of the CDR3: TGTGCCAGCAGCTTATATCGAGATACGCAGTATTTT. Translating gives CASSLYRDTQYF. The full variable domain, rest sourced from reference TRBV7-2 and TRBJ2-3, is GAGVSQSPSNKVTEKGKDVELRCDPISGHTALYWYRQSLGQGLEFLIYFQGNSAPDKSGLPSDRFSAERTGGSVSTLTIQRTQQEDSAVYLCASSLYRDTQYFGPGTRLTVL.

V usage is TRBV5-4 and J usage is TRBJ2-7, with TRBD2 matching over 10 bases. Germline-derived CDR1 and CDR2 are SGHNT and YYREEE (reference sequence). V gave up 4 bases and J gave up 4 bases; unmatched junction bases: 8. This CDR3 is 15 amino acids long. CDR3 in amino acids: CASSPSSGSRYEQYF. CDR3 in DNA: TGTGCCAGCAGCCCCTCTAGCGGGAGTCGTTACGAGCAGTACTTC.